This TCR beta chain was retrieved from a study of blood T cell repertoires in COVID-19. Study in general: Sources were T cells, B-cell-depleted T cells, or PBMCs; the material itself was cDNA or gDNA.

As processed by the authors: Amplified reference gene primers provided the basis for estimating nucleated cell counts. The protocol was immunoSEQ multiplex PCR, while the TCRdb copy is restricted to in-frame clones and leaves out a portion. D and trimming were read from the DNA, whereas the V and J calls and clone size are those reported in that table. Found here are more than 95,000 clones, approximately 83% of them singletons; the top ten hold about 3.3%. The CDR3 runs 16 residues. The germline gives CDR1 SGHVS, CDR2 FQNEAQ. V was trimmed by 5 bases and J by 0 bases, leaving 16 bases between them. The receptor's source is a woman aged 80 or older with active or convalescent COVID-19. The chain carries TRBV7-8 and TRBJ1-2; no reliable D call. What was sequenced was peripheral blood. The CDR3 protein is CASSPTGGLANYGYTF. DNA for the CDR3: TGTGCCAGCAGCCCAACTGGCGGCCTAGCTAACTATGGCTACACCTTC.